This T cell receptor (beta chain) was recovered during a study of control samples from healthy donors and cancer patients. Sequenced by immunoSEQ multiplex PCR; TCRdb stores in-frame clones only, minus some. The sample contains 90,000 to 100,000 clones, about 80% of which appear only once. This clonotype was sampled from a woman aged 25-40 years in good health. The sample consisted of blood.

CDR3 residues: CASSNLRGRAPDTQYF. CDR3 DNA sequence: TGTGCCAGCTCCAACTTAAGGGGGCGAGCCCCAGATACGCAGTATTTT. The chain has TRBV27 and TRBJ2-3; 7 bases agree with TRBD1. V shed 8 bases and J 4 bases; nucleotides not matched to a gene: 15. This CDR3 has 16 amino acids. The V gene's germline CDR1 is MNHEY and CDR2 SMNVEV (reference sequence).